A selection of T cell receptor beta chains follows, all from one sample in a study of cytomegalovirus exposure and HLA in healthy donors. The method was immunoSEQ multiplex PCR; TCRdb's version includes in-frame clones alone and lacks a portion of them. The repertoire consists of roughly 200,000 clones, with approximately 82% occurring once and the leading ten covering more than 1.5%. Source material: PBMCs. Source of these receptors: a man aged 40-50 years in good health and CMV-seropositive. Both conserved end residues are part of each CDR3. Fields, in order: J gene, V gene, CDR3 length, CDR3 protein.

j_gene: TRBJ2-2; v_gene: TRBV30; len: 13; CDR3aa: CAWSIRGGGELFF
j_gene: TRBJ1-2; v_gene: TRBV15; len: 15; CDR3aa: CATSITRSGIYGYTF
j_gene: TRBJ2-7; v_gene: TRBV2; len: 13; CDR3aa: CASAADRDGEQYF
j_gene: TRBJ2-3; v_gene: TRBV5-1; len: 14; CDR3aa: CASSLEGLTDTQYF
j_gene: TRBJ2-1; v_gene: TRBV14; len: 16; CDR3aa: CASSQIIASRYNEQFF
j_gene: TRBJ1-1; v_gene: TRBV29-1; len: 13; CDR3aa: CSVKVERNTEAFF
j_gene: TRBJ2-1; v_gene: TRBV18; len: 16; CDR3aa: CASSPPTGAYYNEQFF
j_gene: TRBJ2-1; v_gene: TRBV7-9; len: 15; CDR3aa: CASSLPGTAGGEQFF
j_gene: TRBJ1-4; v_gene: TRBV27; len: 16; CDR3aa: CASSLWTGTTNEKLFF
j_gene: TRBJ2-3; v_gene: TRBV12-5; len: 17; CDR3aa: CASASSAKQGRTDTQYF
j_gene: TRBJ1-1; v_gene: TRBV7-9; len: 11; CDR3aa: CASKAGPEAFF
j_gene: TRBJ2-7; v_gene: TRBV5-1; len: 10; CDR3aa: CASSREQQYF
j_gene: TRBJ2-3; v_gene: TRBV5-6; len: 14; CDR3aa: CASSFRSYTDTQYF
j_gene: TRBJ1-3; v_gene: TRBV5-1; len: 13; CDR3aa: CASSGGRSNTIYF
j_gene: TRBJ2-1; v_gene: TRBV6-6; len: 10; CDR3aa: CASSQGEQFF
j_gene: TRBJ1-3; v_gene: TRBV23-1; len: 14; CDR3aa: CAAKKADTGNTIYF
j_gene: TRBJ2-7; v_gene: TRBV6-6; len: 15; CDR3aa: CASSPGLAGTYEQYF
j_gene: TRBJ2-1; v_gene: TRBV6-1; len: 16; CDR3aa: CASSGRDRGSYNEQFF
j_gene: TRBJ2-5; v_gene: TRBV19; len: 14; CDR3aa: CASRRQADQETQYF
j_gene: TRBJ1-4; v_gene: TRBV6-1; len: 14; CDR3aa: CASSDDGFNEKLFF
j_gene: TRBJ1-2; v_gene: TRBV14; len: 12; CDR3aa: CASSQDLNGYTF
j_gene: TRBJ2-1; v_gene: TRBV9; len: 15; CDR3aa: CASSVVGASGKEQFF
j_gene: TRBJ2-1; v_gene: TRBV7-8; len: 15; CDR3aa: CASSLGTPSDNEQFF
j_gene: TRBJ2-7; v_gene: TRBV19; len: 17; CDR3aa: CASSVLSPGQGPYEQYF
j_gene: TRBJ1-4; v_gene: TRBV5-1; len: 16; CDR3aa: CASSIQGAGTNEKLFF
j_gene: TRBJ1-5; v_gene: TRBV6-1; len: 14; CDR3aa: CASSGDRNNQPQHF
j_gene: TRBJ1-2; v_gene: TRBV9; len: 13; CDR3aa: CASRGQPQYGYTF
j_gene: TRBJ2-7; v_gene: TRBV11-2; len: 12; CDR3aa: CASSLHRGEQYF
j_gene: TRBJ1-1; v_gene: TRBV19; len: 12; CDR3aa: CASSMTITEAFF
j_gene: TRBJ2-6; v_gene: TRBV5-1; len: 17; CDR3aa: CASSPGHRNSGANGLTF
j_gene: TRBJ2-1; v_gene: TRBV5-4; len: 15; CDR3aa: CASSLALVLGDEQFF
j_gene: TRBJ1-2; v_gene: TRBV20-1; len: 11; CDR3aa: CGSDLNYGYTF
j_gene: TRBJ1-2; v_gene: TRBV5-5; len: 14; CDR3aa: CASSSSGQGRDYTF
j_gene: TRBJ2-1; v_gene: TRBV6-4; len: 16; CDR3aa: CASSRSGTSGSYEQFF
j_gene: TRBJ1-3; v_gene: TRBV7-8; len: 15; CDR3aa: CASSGALASGNTIYF